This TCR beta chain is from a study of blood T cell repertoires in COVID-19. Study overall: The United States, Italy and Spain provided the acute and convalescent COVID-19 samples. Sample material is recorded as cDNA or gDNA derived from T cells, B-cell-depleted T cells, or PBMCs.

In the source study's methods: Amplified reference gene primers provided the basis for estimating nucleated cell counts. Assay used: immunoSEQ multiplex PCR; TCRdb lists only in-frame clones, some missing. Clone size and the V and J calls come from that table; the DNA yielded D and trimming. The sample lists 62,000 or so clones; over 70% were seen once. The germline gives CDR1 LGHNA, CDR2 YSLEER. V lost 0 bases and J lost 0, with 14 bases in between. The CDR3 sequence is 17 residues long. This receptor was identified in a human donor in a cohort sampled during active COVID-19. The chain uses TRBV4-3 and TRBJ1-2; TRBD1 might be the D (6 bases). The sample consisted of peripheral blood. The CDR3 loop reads CASSQDWGGQPNYGYTF. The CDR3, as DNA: TGCGCCAGCAGCCAAGATTGGGGGGGCCAACCTAACTATGGCTACACCTTC.